This T cell receptor beta chain was sequenced in a study of early T cells in non-severe SARS-CoV-2 infection. The wider study: Chains were not paired, and sequencing was done on bulk RNA from unsorted whole blood. Regarding the study as a whole: There was a bias toward anti-spike CD8 responses in VDJdb matching, which missed private and CD4 specificities.

Points on this clonotype: Its matching antigen is unknown.

Unique molecular identifier tags were affixed to discrete cDNA molecules. TCRdb passed the 5' RACE reads through MiXCR, listing each CDR3 protein once. Of 80,000 to 95,000 distinct CDR3 sequences in the sample, 16% were seen once. Germline V CDR1 and CDR2: DFQATT, SNEGSKA (reference sequence). V was shortened by 6 bases and J by 9 bases, with 14 bases between the two germline ends. This CDR3 is built from 12 residues. This clonotype originated in an adult who was a healthcare worker with PCR-confirmed SARS-CoV-2 infection or an uninfected control (not recorded which). The chain combines TRBV20-1 with TRBJ1-4; D is undetermined. Specimen: whole blood, collected at baseline. Here the CDR3 reads CSASQSAQKLFF. The CDR3 DNA reads as TGCAGTGCGTCCCAATCGGCCCAAAAACTGTTTTTT.